This is a list of T cell receptor beta chains from one sample in a study of cytomegalovirus exposure and HLA in healthy donors. Sequenced by immunoSEQ multiplex PCR; TCRdb stores in-frame clones only, minus some. The table lists 70,000 to 75,000 clones, just under 95% of them singletons. Input material: PBMCs. The receptors stem from a young woman in good health and CMV-seropositive. Each CDR3 is given without its conserved first and last residue.

v_call: TRBV6-6
j_call: TRBJ1-1
cdr3_aa: ASSRTGSTEAF

v_call: TRBV6-5
j_call: TRBJ1-2
cdr3_aa: ASRQTGTHGYT

v_call: TRBV27
j_call: TRBJ1-1
cdr3_aa: ASSLTGGWTEAF

v_call: TRBV4-1
j_call: TRBJ2-7
cdr3_aa: ASSSGQGGTYEQY

v_call: TRBV5-6
j_call: TRBJ2-1
cdr3_aa: ASSLRSTRVNEQF

v_call: TRBV19
j_call: TRBJ1-5
cdr3_aa: ASSRTGISNQPQH

v_call: TRBV18
j_call: TRBJ1-5
cdr3_aa: ASSPDRGMSQPQH

v_call: TRBV5-5
j_call: TRBJ1-1
cdr3_aa: ASSFQGAEAF

v_call: TRBV28
j_call: TRBJ2-7
cdr3_aa: ASSFRGTYEQY

v_call: TRBV19
j_call: TRBJ1-2
cdr3_aa: ASTALGSMSGYT

v_call: TRBV19
j_call: TRBJ2-3
cdr3_aa: ASRGLQNTDTQY

v_call: TRBV27
j_call: TRBJ2-2
cdr3_aa: ASSFHWETHTGELF

v_call: TRBV7-9
j_call: TRBJ2-1
cdr3_aa: ASSGAPGTNRNEQF

v_call: TRBV11-1
j_call: TRBJ2-4
cdr3_aa: ASSQGSNRGKNIQY

v_call: TRBV6-1
j_call: TRBJ2-2
cdr3_aa: ASREEGLAGTGELF

v_call: TRBV27
j_call: TRBJ1-2
cdr3_aa: ASNPTGFYGYT

v_call: TRBV9
j_call: TRBJ2-7
cdr3_aa: ASSVGLGVTGSYEQY

v_call: TRBV7-2
j_call: TRBJ1-6
cdr3_aa: ASSLDRVNSPLH

v_call: TRBV28
j_call: TRBJ2-1
cdr3_aa: ASSRTGGGRHEQF

v_call: TRBV5-3
j_call: TRBJ2-2
cdr3_aa: ARSVKFRDRERGSNTGELF

v_call: TRBV18
j_call: TRBJ2-2
cdr3_aa: ASSTSQTGVTGELF

v_call: TRBV15
j_call: TRBJ2-7
cdr3_aa: ATSRGVGRSYEQY

v_call: TRBV28
j_call: TRBJ1-1
cdr3_aa: ASSIRWGAEAF

v_call: TRBV29-1
j_call: TRBJ1-1
cdr3_aa: SVVFSRPGEDDAF

v_call: TRBV7-8
j_call: TRBJ2-1
cdr3_aa: ASSLGTAYSYNEQF

v_call: TRBV1
j_call: TRBJ1-6
cdr3_aa: TSSRVPAGEHSPLH

v_call: TRBV4-1
j_call: TRBJ2-7
cdr3_aa: ASSQDIVGARNEQY

v_call: TRBV18
j_call: TRBJ2-7
cdr3_aa: ASSYQVSSGGAYEQY

v_call: TRBV2
j_call: TRBJ1-3
cdr3_aa: ARGGQGRNTIY

v_call: TRBV28
j_call: TRBJ1-2
cdr3_aa: ASSSPHLARAYYGYT

v_call: TRBV10-3
j_call: TRBJ2-5
cdr3_aa: AISESIFLAGGEETQY

v_call: TRBV5-1
j_call: TRBJ1-3
cdr3_aa: ASSPVISGNTIY

v_call: TRBV5-1
j_call: TRBJ1-4
cdr3_aa: ASSFQGAFNEKLF

v_call: TRBV19
j_call: TRBJ1-5
cdr3_aa: ASSLGRDRQPSNQPQH

v_call: TRBV6-5
j_call: TRBJ1-6
cdr3_aa: ASSYFLGTGISPLH

v_call: TRBV19
j_call: TRBJ2-2
cdr3_aa: ASSIRGPTGELF

v_call: TRBV5-1
j_call: TRBJ1-2
cdr3_aa: ASSLVQGDYGYT

v_call: TRBV6-5
j_call: TRBJ2-7
cdr3_aa: ASSREPQGYEQY

v_call: TRBV19
j_call: TRBJ1-2
cdr3_aa: ASSPGQGTYGYT

v_call: TRBV2
j_call: TRBJ2-2
cdr3_aa: ASRTGTGSTGELF

v_call: TRBV6-5
j_call: TRBJ2-3
cdr3_aa: ASSYSGTGTDTQY

v_call: TRBV4-3
j_call: TRBJ2-7
cdr3_aa: ASSPFAGPSYEQY

v_call: TRBV7-2
j_call: TRBJ2-4
cdr3_aa: ASSRRLAGLNIQY

v_call: TRBV28
j_call: TRBJ2-7
cdr3_aa: ASSLQQGEQY

v_call: TRBV10-3
j_call: TRBJ2-3
cdr3_aa: AVRLAGETDTQY

v_call: TRBV7-2
j_call: TRBJ1-3
cdr3_aa: ASSLNTGSSGNTIY

v_call: TRBV7-3
j_call: TRBJ2-6
cdr3_aa: ASSYRSSGANVLT

v_call: TRBV6-5
j_call: TRBJ2-7
cdr3_aa: ASSSRQGWGQY

v_call: TRBV27
j_call: TRBJ1-1
cdr3_aa: ASSFGGRNTEAF

v_call: TRBV9
j_call: TRBJ2-1
cdr3_aa: ASSVALSGSSYNEQF

v_call: TRBV5-1
j_call: TRBJ2-2
cdr3_aa: ASSLSGGNTGELF

v_call: TRBV4-1
j_call: TRBJ2-2
cdr3_aa: ASSLPGMNTGELF

v_call: TRBV19
j_call: TRBJ1-5
cdr3_aa: ASSRLPGQGLNQPQH